This passage covers 15 T cell receptor beta chains from one sample sequenced in a study of blood T cell repertoires in COVID-19. Assay: immunoSEQ multiplex PCR; the TCRdb copy retains only in-frame clones and omits some. The repertoire holds 90,000 to 110,000 clones, with over 75% as singletons. Material for sequencing was peripheral blood. These receptors originate from a woman aged 45-65 years with acute or convalescent COVID-19.

The V gene is TRBV5-1, the J gene TRBJ1-6; D is possibly TRBD1 (5 bases). V was clipped by 7 bases and J by 10 bases, with 15 bases between them. CDR1 SGHRS and CDR2 YFSETQ come from the germline V gene. The CDR3 length is 13 residues. The chain's CDR3 is CASRDRVGSPLHF. CDR3 bases: TGCGCCAGCCGAGACAGAGTGGGGTCACCCCTCCACTTT. Full variable domain (outside the CDR3, taken from reference TRBV5-1 and TRBJ1-6): KAGVTQTPRYLIKTRGQQVTLSCSPISGHRSVSWYQQTPGQGLQFLFEYFSETQRNKGNFPGRFSGRQFSNSRSEMNVSTLELGDSALYLCASRDRVGSPLHFGNGTRLTVT.

V usage is TRBV9 and J usage is TRBJ1-1, with D perhaps TRBD1 (6 bases). V lost 3 bases, J lost 5 bases, and 14 bases lay in between. This CDR3 has 14 residues. Germline V gene sequence: CDR1 SGDLS, CDR2 YYNGEE. CDR3 in DNA: TGTGCCAGCAGCGCGGGGGGGGCGCGTACTGAAGCTTTCTTT. It yields the protein CASSAGGARTEAFF.

The chain has TRBV28 and TRBJ1-1; TRBD1 might be the D (6 bases). The germline CDR1 and CDR2 sequences are MDHEN and SYDVKM. The V gene lost 1 base and the J gene lost 5 bases, with 14 bases spanning the gap. This CDR3 region has 15 residues. The CDR3 DNA sequence: TGTGCCAGCAGTTTATCGTTTAGGGGGATTACTGAAGCTTTCTTT. Its translation: CASSLSFRGITEAFF.

This clone turned up a few times. The chain uses TRBV29-1 and TRBJ1-1; 7 positions agree with TRBD1. The CDR3 totals 13 residues. The ends lost 4 bases at V and 2 bases at J; junction bases unmatched: 4. CDR1 and CDR2 (germline): SQVTM, ANQGSEA. In nucleotides, the CDR3 is TGCAGCGTTGCCAGGGGGTCAAACACTGAAGCTTTCTTT. It yields the protein CSVARGSNTEAFF.

This clone was seen just once. The chain couples TRBV5-8 to TRBJ2-1; 14 bases line up with TRBD2. CDR3 length equals 16 residues. CDR1 and CDR2 from the germline V gene are SGHTS and YDEGEE. J gave up 7 bases and V 5 bases, and 8 bases lay outside the gene matches. CDR3 in DNA: TGTGCCAGCAGGATGAGACTAGCGGGGGGGCGGAATGAGCAGTTCTTC. Its translation: CASRMRLAGGRNEQFF.

The V and J genes are TRBV6-6 and TRBJ1-2; weak D call: TRBD1 (6 bases). V was clipped by 4 bases and J by 8 bases, with 20 bases between them. Germline CDR1 and CDR2: MNHNY and SVGAGI (reference sequence). CDR3 length: 15 amino acids. The CDR3 DNA reads TGTGCCAGCAGTTTCTACCCCGGGGGGCGAGAGGGCTACACCTTC. This sequence encodes CASSFYPGGREGYTF.

The chain has TRBV5-1 and TRBJ1-1; 8 bases fit TRBD1. The CDR3 runs to 14 residues. V was clipped by 4 bases and J by 8 bases; unmatched bases: 10. The germline CDR1 and CDR2 sequences are SGHRS and YFSETQ. CDR3 residues: CASSLLGQGSEAFF. The CDR3, as DNA: TGCGCCAGCAGCCTACTAGGACAGGGAAGCGAAGCTTTCTTT.

The CDR3 here is CASSLGGSYEQYF. Here the CDR3 DNA reads TGTGCCAGTTCCCTCGGGGGCTCCTACGAGCAGTACTTC. This chain links TRBV27 with TRBJ2-7; tentative D call: TRBD2 (6 bases). Trimming stripped 9 bases from V and 0 bases from J, with 12 bases between. The CDR3 covers 13 residues. Germline CDR1 MNHEY, CDR2 SMNVEV (reference sequence).

CDR3 bases: TGCGCCAGCACCCAGCAGGGGATGAACACTGAAGCTTTCTTT. It specifies CASTQQGMNTEAFF. This chain links TRBV5-1 with TRBJ1-1; D is perhaps TRBD1 (6 bases). Germline lookup yields CDR1 SGHRS and CDR2 YFSETQ. The V and J ends lost 6 bases and 0 bases respectively, with 12 bases between them. The CDR3 spans 14 residues.

This rearrangement joins TRBV6-5 to TRBJ1-2; D uncertain. V was trimmed by 7 bases and J by 8 bases, leaving 17 bases between them. The germline V gene encodes CDR1 MNHEY and CDR2 SVGAGI. This CDR3 is built from 13 residues. CDR3 DNA: TGTGCCAGCACTAAGACTGGACGGGGAGGCTACACCTTC. Residues: CASTKTGRGGYTF.

The gene calls are TRBV6-5 and TRBJ2-3, with D possibly matching TRBD2 (5 bases). Trimming cost V 10 bases and J 1 base, with 15 bases left between them. This CDR3 spans 14 amino acids. Germline V gene lookup returns CDR1 MNHEY and CDR2 SVGAGI. The CDR3 DNA is TGTGCCACCCGGACTCCCGGGGGCACAGATACGCAGTATTTT. Translated, it gives CATRTPGGTDTQYF.

The chain is built from TRBV5-1 and TRBJ1-2, with TRBD1 matching 9 bases. Trimming at V came to 3 bases and at J to 6 bases, leaving 12 bases not matched to a gene. CDR3 length equals 16 residues. Germline V lookup: CDR1 SGHRS, CDR2 YFSETQ. The DNA of the CDR3 is TGCGCCAGCAGCTCAAGCTACAGGGGGCTAGAAGATGGCTACACCTTC. It encodes CASSSSYRGLEDGYTF.

This clone was detected only a few times. V is TRBV28 and J is TRBJ2-1, with 8 bases that match TRBD1. The CDR3 spans 15 residues. Germline CDR1 and CDR2: MDHEN and SYDVKM. The ends lost 7 bases at V and 10 bases at J; junction bases unmatched: 15. CDR3 sequence: CASTTAGQGSGEQFF. The DNA of the CDR3 is TGTGCCAGCACGACGGCCGGACAGGGTTCCGGGGAGCAGTTCTTC.

The chain has TRBV7-6 and TRBJ1-6, with TRBD1 matching over 7 bases. V shed 5 bases and J 0 bases; nucleotides not matched to a gene: 10. The CDR3 extends over 18 amino acids. Per germline, CDR1 SGHVS and CDR2 FNYEAQ. CDR3 sequence reads: CASSPRTGFSSYNSPLHF. The CDR3 DNA is TGTGCCAGCAGCCCCCGGACAGGCTTCAGCTCCTATAATTCACCCCTCCACTTT.

This clone appeared a single time. This chain uses TRBV19 with TRBJ1-5; 8 bases map to TRBD1. The CDR3 contains 15 residues. Trimming took 6 bases from V and 6 from J; bases not matched to a gene: 10. Germline V CDR1 and CDR2: LNHDA, SQIVND (reference sequence). CDR3 amino acids: CASRATGGAGQPQHF. The CDR3, as DNA: TGTGCCAGTAGGGCTACAGGGGGAGCTGGTCAGCCCCAGCATTTT. Full variable domain (missing parts from reference TRBV19 and TRBJ1-5): DGGITQSPKYLFRKEGQNVTLSCEQNLNHDAMYWYRQDPGQGLRLIYYSQIVNDFQKGDIAEGYSVSREKKESFPLTVTSAQKNPTAFYLCASRATGGAGQPQHFGDGTRLSIL.